The clone carrying this TCR beta chain has just a few counts. Its antigen remains unknown. The data stem from a study of beta chain features in type 1 diabetes. Whole-study results and caveats: Cells carrying high TCR expression could end up over-represented when cDNA is sequenced. Shorter TCRB CDR3s, moderately but significantly so, were found in Type 1 diabetes patients in all four CD4+ subsets.

By way of CD45RO/CCR7/CD25/CD127/CD95/CD27, the CD4+ regulatory, stem cell-like memory, central memory and naive cells were sorted. Expressed TCRB transcripts were sequenced because the entire RNA isolate underwent reverse transcription. Sequencing was performed with immunoSEQ multiplex PCR; in TCRdb, only in-frame clones are kept and a portion is missing. Altogether roughly 400,000 clones are present, about 14% being singletons, with the ten largest covering approximately 0.02%. With 2 bases removed from V and 6 bases from J, the gap between germline ends came to 9 bases. Germline values: CDR1 SGHTA, CDR2 FQGNSA. The CDR3 runs 13 residues.

The chain has TRBV7-2 and TRBJ2-3; D unclear. The specimen sequenced was naive CD4+ T cells from blood. The sequence was collected from a woman aged 18 to 35 in good health. The CDR3 DNA is TGTGCCAGCAGCTTAAGCGTGAGGGATACGCAGTATTTT. This translates into CASSLSVRDTQYF.